A selection of T cell receptor beta chains follows, all from one sample in a study of blood T cell repertoires in COVID-19. The repertoire was sequenced with immunoSEQ multiplex PCR; TCRdb's copy has only in-frame clones and lacks some. The data hold over 200,000 clones, with approximately 91% observed a single time. Sequenced material: peripheral blood. The receptors were gathered from a human donor in a cohort sampled during active COVID-19. The CDR3 runs from the conserved cysteine through the conserved F or W. The D gene is left open where the match is weak.

V: TRBV6-6
D: TRBD2
J: TRBJ2-3
CDR3: CATTSGGTDTQYF

V: TRBV28
D: -
J: TRBJ2-7
CDR3: CASSPIYVPYEQYF

V: TRBV3-1/TRBV3-2
D: -
J: TRBJ1-6
CDR3: CASSDFPSYNSPLHF

V: TRBV27
D: -
J: TRBJ1-1
CDR3: CASSLRGSPEAFF

V: TRBV5-1
D: TRBD1
J: TRBJ1-5
CDR3: CASSFLPGQGSNQPQHF

V: TRBV4-3
D: -
J: TRBJ2-7
CDR3: CASSQDFRTDYYEQYF

V: TRBV10-3
D: -
J: TRBJ2-7
CDR3: CAIGKADSYEQYF

V: TRBV7-7
D: TRBD2
J: TRBJ2-5
CDR3: CASSRSWAGGLQETQYF

V: TRBV6-2/TRBV6-3
D: -
J: TRBJ2-2
CDR3: CASSYYGSTTGELFF

V: TRBV12-3/TRBV12-4
D: TRBD1
J: TRBJ1-2
CDR3: CASSSDRGYGYTF

V: TRBV27
D: -
J: TRBJ1-2
CDR3: CASSLSSRGGYGYTF

V: TRBV11-2
D: -
J: TRBJ2-7
CDR3: CASSLIRGHTYEQYF

V: TRBV6-2/TRBV6-3
D: TRBD1
J: TRBJ2-5
CDR3: CASSGTGTGRKETQYF

V: TRBV30
D: -
J: TRBJ2-1
CDR3: CAWSYGGPNEQFF

V: TRBV10-2
D: TRBD1
J: TRBJ1-1
CDR3: CASIRTGGQFSGNTEAFF

V: TRBV9
D: TRBD2
J: TRBJ2-2
CDR3: CASSGGTSGNTGELFF

V: TRBV6-5
D: TRBD2
J: TRBJ2-5
CDR3: CASSLAGGGETQYF

V: TRBV28
D: TRBD2
J: TRBJ2-1
CDR3: CASSVASGRDEQFF